The T cell receptor (beta chain) under discussion was sequenced for a study of blood T cell repertoires in COVID-19 (dated by TCRdb to between 2020 and 2021). Some background on the complete study: The collaborator samples originated in the United States, Italy and Spain and spanned the acute and convalescent phases of COVID-19. The material from the prospective study consisted of cDNA or gDNA derived from T cells, B-cell-depleted T cells, or PBMCs. The repertoires were released in a freely available public database meant as a resource for research on the immune response to SARS-CoV-2. Deeply sampled blood TCRbeta repertoires from subjects exposed to, actively infected with, or recovered from COVID-19 were included in the dataset. Where HLA class I and class II types were available, the types were taken from metadata supplied by the sample provider, not from assay-based typing. Sample metadata almost always included a de-identified subject ID, COVID-19 status, age in years and sex. Samples were obtained from the ongoing ImmuneRACE study (first 160 participants) and from over 1,000 subjects provided by 6 global collaborators.

As regards this clone: The clone's antigen remains unknown. Within one base of it there is no much larger clone, and no base qualities were kept.

Another Seattle source contributed samples from volunteer blood donors who had recovered from COVID-19. Whole blood was collected in K2EDTA tubes by collaborating institutions according to the institutions' own protocols. For TCRbeta analysis, collaborator samples were shipped as frozen whole blood, as isolated PBMCs, or as DNA extracted from either sample type. Trimming leaves V shorter by 4 bases and J shorter by 3 bases, with the junction holding 2 bases beyond the gene matches. The CDR3 numbers 14 residues from cysteine through phenylalanine. Only the CDR3 portion is preserved as DNA: 42 bases, with reading frame beginning at the first base. For CDR1 and CDR2, the germline V gene (reference sequence) lists SGHKS and YYEKEE. The immunoSEQ Assay, a bias-controlled multiplex PCR, was used to amplify TCRbeta CDR3 regions from genomic DNA. In the original analysis: Within the assay, amplification of reference gene primers was used to estimate how many nucleated cells each sample contained. To quantify the absolute abundance of each unique TCRbeta CDR3 rearrangement, sequence reads were collapsed and filtered. For each sample, productive Simpson clonality was calculated as the square root of Simpson's diversity index over productive rearrangements. TCRdb took this table from immuneACCESS and kept in-frame rearrangements with V and J called. Such tables lack part of the clones; where checked against another copy, unresolved V genes explain under half of the gap, and the rest is unexplained. The DNA gave D and trimming, while V, J and clone size come from that table. In all, the sample holds some 110,000 clones, and 85% to 90% of those were seen once. The ten most abundant clones make up 7.9% of the sample.

On the study overall, not on this receptor specifically: Clinical and demographic metadata were provided uncurated, with the amount varying by source and participant.

This clonotype was obtained from a man between 65 and 80 years old who had recovered from COVID-19. Specimen: peripheral blood. In this chain, TRBV5-5 is recombined with TRBJ1-4, and TRBD1 matches 8 of the central bases. Read as DNA, the sequence is TGTGCCAGCAGCCGACAGGGGTCTAATGAAAAACTGTTTTTT. Its coded protein is CASSRQGSNEKLFF.